The rows below give T cell receptor beta chains drawn from one sample of a study of T cells after posttransplantation cyclophosphamide. The repertoire was sequenced with immunoSEQ multiplex PCR; TCRdb's copy has only in-frame clones and lacks some. The data show fewer than 20,000 clones, 74% seen once. The source material was PBMCs, sampled after an allogeneic stem cell transplant with post-transplant cyclophosphamide. The receptors stem from a young adult male patient who received an allogeneic stem cell transplant from a related donor, was CMV-positive, and had acute GVHD only. Some T cells may trace back to the graft donor. CDR3s include the opening cysteine and the closing phenylalanine or tryptophan. Each record gives: V gene, J gene, CDR3 protein.

v_call: TRBV6-1; j_call: TRBJ1-5; cdr3_aa: CASTSGQVNQPQHF
v_call: TRBV7-9; j_call: TRBJ2-1; cdr3_aa: CASSLGQGAIEQFF
v_call: TRBV4-2; j_call: TRBJ1-4; cdr3_aa: CASSQPDRGTNEKLFF
v_call: TRBV10-1; j_call: TRBJ2-7; cdr3_aa: CASSLQGYEQYF
v_call: TRBV7-8; j_call: TRBJ1-5; cdr3_aa: CASSTRDRGQPQHF
v_call: TRBV11-2; j_call: TRBJ2-7; cdr3_aa: CASAIRGARSGEQYF
v_call: TRBV19; j_call: TRBJ2-1; cdr3_aa: CASSEASQQFF
v_call: TRBV4-3; j_call: TRBJ1-1; cdr3_aa: CASSSGQGPNTEAFF
v_call: TRBV7-2; j_call: TRBJ2-7; cdr3_aa: CASSLEGSRAPYEQYF
v_call: TRBV28; j_call: TRBJ2-1; cdr3_aa: CASSSLRTAGLHNEQFF
v_call: TRBV7-8; j_call: TRBJ2-1; cdr3_aa: CASSTIAGAYNEQFF
v_call: TRBV4-3; j_call: TRBJ1-1; cdr3_aa: CASSHPSTGGPTEAFF
v_call: TRBV20-1; j_call: TRBJ1-2; cdr3_aa: CSAGNRAGYTF
v_call: TRBV28; j_call: TRBJ1-5; cdr3_aa: CASSLSSAGKYQPQHF
v_call: TRBV5-1; j_call: TRBJ2-6; cdr3_aa: CASSWGTGPSLSGANVLTF
v_call: TRBV11-2; j_call: TRBJ2-3; cdr3_aa: CASTLLASSDTQYF
v_call: TRBV4-2; j_call: TRBJ2-1; cdr3_aa: CASSPAGAYYNEQFF